Each of the 6 T cell receptor beta chains below was sequenced from the same sample in a study of molecular identifiers for immune sequencing clone quantification. TCRdb called the PCR reads again in MiXCR, with one record for every CDR3 protein. In the table there are approximately 590,000 distinct CDR3 sequences, about 25% of which are singletons. The material sequenced was naive CD8+ T cells from blood, with Jurkat cell RNA spiked in. The subset: FACS-sorted CD8+CD4-CCR7+CD45RA+ naive T cells. All receptors come from a human donor in good health. Some libraries in this study had Jurkat cell RNA spiked in.

The chain recombines TRBV4-2 with TRBJ2-2; 8 positions agree with TRBD1. The trim removed 3 bases at V and 5 bases at J, leaving 5 bases unmatched. There are 15 residues in the CDR3. CDR1 and CDR2 (germline): LGHNA, YNFKEQ. The CDR3 bases are TGTGCCAGCAGCCAGGGACAGGCGTCAACCGGGGAGCTGTTTTTT. This gives the protein CASSQGQASTGELFF.

This clonotype was recorded many times. The rearrangement links TRBV7-6 to TRBJ2-6; D may be TRBD2 (5 bases). The CDR3 contains 15 residues. Germline lookup yields CDR1 SGHVS and CDR2 FNYEAQ. Trimming left V 4 bases short and J 2 bases short, with 9 bases between. The CDR3 coding sequence is TGTGCCAGCAGCTCGGGGTTCACTGGGGCCAACGTCCTGACTTTC. Protein product: CASSSGFTGANVLTF.

The genes are TRBV30 and TRBJ1-3; D is ambiguous. The CDR3 sequence is 16 residues long. Trimming pared 2 bases from V and 1 base from J, leaving 15 bases between. Per the germline V gene, CDR1 is GTSNPN and CDR2 is SVGIG (reference sequence). The CDR3 DNA reads as TGTGCCTGGAGTCTCGACTCCTCGATGTCTGGAAACACCATATATTTT. Translating gives CAWSLDSSMSGNTIYF.

This clonotype was seen a few times. The chain carries TRBV6-2 or TRBV6-3 and TRBJ2-2, with 8 bases aligning to TRBD1. The germline gives CDR1 MNHEY, CDR2 SVGEGT. Germline trimming cut 5 bases from V and 3 bases from J; bases unmatched to any gene: 11. CDR3 length equals 17 residues. CDR3 coding DNA: TGTGCCAGCAGTGGCGAACCTCAGGGGGCGGACACCGGGGAGCTGTTTTTT. Translation: CASSGEPQGADTGELFF.

With respect to this clonotype: Likely a read error: the CDR3 ends without its conserved phenylalanine or tryptophan. No DNA is shown, since the ends of the CDR3 on it are uncertain; the CDR3 is the one TCRdb lists. V is TRBV27 and J is TRBJ2-3; the table names TRBD1, a call not compared with the DNA. Germline lookup yields CDR1 MNHEY and CDR2 SMNVEV (reference sequence). The CDR3 has 18 amino acids, counting both end residues. The CDR3: CASSSTSRDRQGTDTRYS.

J is TRBJ1-2 and V is TRBV7-9; D call uncertain. Per the germline V gene, CDR1 is SEHNR and CDR2 is FQNEAQ (reference sequence). Trimming took 4 bases from V and 4 from J, leaving 13 bases between them. This CDR3 has 14 residues. The CDR3 DNA reads TGTGCCAGCAGCTCCCAAGGCTCTCTCTATGGCTACACCTTC. Protein product: CASSSQGSLYGYTF.